This T cell receptor (beta chain) was observed in a study of blood T cells in healthy people across ages. Then a second PCR, running roughly 7 to 11 cycles, was carried out with a sample-barcoded 5' primer and a J-beta primer mix. From the 5' RACE reads, TCRdb called clonotypes with MiXCR, one entry per CDR3 protein. The repertoire has about a million distinct CDR3 sequences, 51% of them found once; the top ten carry about 21%. Germline lookup yields CDR1 DFQATT and CDR2 SNEGSKA (reference sequence). CDR3 length equals 14 residues. Germline trimming cut 3 bases from V and 3 bases from J; bases unmatched to any gene: 6.

The receptor was isolated from a woman between 55 and 75 years old in good health. Material for sequencing was blood. The gene calls are TRBV20-1 and TRBJ2-3; 7 bases fit TRBD2. This CDR3 reads CSASTAGETDTQYF. The CDR3, as DNA: TGCAGTGCTAGTACGGCGGGAGAAACAGATACGCAGTATTTT.